Detailed here is one T cell receptor beta chain. Deep-level assay runs were performed. Replicate PCRs from sorted subsets contained roughly 190 ng DNA, which is some 29,000 T cell genomes. This table comes from immunoSEQ multiplex PCR, and its TCRdb copy is limited to in-frame clones, with some not included. The table has a few million clones, just over 90% seen once. The CDR3 extends over 14 amino acids. The V end was cut by 7 bases, the J end by 6 bases, with 15 bases between. Germline CDR1 reads MDHEN; CDR2 reads SYDVKM. This sample is drawn from a study of shared clonotypes between healthy human individuals. Overall study context: Three men and a couple of women, aged 18 to 49, were donors.

Division of CD4+ cells produced a CD45RA+ naive subset and a CD45RA-negative memory subset. The gene calls are TRBV28 and TRBJ1-4; D may be TRBD1 (6 bases). This TCR was recovered from a man in his late teens or twenties in good health. Some clones in this sample may be carry-over from other donors' samples. The sequenced sample consisted of naive CD4+ T cells from PBMCs. As for subset: CD45RA+ positively selected. Here the CDR3 reads CASNLGYRDEKLFF. The CDR3 DNA reads TGTGCCAGCAACCTAGGGTACAGGGATGAAAAACTGTTTTTT.